The 20 T cell receptor beta chains below come from one sample, sequenced in a study of shared clonotypes between healthy human individuals. The protocol was immunoSEQ multiplex PCR, while the TCRdb copy is restricted to in-frame clones and leaves out a portion. The data contain roughly 2.2 million clones, approximately 90% of them singletons. The sequenced sample was naive CD4+ T cells from PBMCs. Subset described: CD45RA+ positively selected. These receptor sequences come from a man aged 18 to 29 in good health. Some clones in this sample may be carry-over from other donors' samples.

Comment on this clone: Within the sample, other DNA sequences also encode this same CDR3. The rearrangement links TRBV2 to TRBJ2-1; the D gene is possibly TRBD1 (6 bases). Trimming left V 6 bases short and J 0 bases short, with 6 bases between. This CDR3 comprises 13 residues. Germline V gene lookup returns CDR1 SNHLY and CDR2 FYNNEI. The CDR3 nucleotides are TGTGCCAGCAGCAGGGGCTCCTACAATGAGCAGTTCTTC. Protein: CASSRGSYNEQFF.

The rearrangement joins TRBV5-5 to TRBJ2-1; TRBD2 matches at 8 bases. The germline V gene encodes CDR1 SGHKS and CDR2 YYEKEE (reference sequence). The junction had 3 bases not matched to a gene; V was cut back by 3 bases and J by 4 bases. This CDR3 is 14 amino acids long. Here the CDR3 reads CASSWSGSYNEQFF. The CDR3 DNA follows: TGTGCCAGCAGCTGGAGCGGGAGTTACAATGAGCAGTTCTTC. Supplemented by reference TRBV5-5 and TRBJ2-1, the full variable domain reads DAGVTQSPTHLIKTRGQQVTLRCSPISGHKSVSWYQQVLGQGPQFIFQYYEKEERGRGNFPDRFSARQFPNYSSELNVNALLLGDSALYLCASSWSGSYNEQFFGPGTRLTVL.

The J gene is TRBJ2-1, the V gene TRBV7-9; D perhaps matches TRBD1 (6 bases). CDR1 is SEHNR, CDR2 FQNEAQ, per germline (reference sequence). This CDR3 has 17 residues. Deletions cut 2 bases from V and 3 bases from J, with 17 bases between. This chain's CDR3 is CASSLTGPPSRYNEQFF. CDR3 nucleotides: TGTGCCAGCAGCTTAACAGGGCCCCCCTCACGCTACAATGAGCAGTTCTTC.

This chain links TRBV18 with TRBJ2-1; D remains unclear. CDR3 length equals 15 residues. Germline values: CDR1 KGHSH, CDR2 LQKENI. V was cut by 2 bases and J by 2 bases, with 10 bases left in between. CDR3 DNA sequence: TGTGCCAGCTCACCAAATCCGCCTACCTACAATGAGCAGTTCTTC. Its protein product is CASSPNPPTYNEQFF.

The chain employs TRBV7-6 and TRBJ2-1; the D gene is possibly TRBD1 (5 bases). The CDR3 spans 13 residues. Germline V lookup: CDR1 SGHVS, CDR2 FNYEAQ. Trimming pared 2 bases from V and 4 bases from J, leaving 6 bases between. The CDR3: CASSLRQYNEQFF. The CDR3 nucleotides read TGTGCCAGCAGCTTAAGACAGTACAATGAGCAGTTCTTC.

This clone was counted a single time. The genes are TRBV15 and TRBJ1-2, with D possibly being TRBD1 (6 bases). The CDR3 has 15 residues. Trimming cost V 0 bases and J 3 bases, with 11 bases left between them. Germline loops: CDR1 LNHNV, CDR2 YYDKDF (reference sequence). The CDR3 region has the DNA TGTGCCACCAGCAGAGAGCCGGGGGCAGACTATGGCTACACCTTC. This gives the protein CATSREPGADYGYTF.

This clone was recorded a few times. The rearrangement links TRBV7-9 to TRBJ1-1, with D possibly TRBD1 on 6 matching bases. The germline gives CDR1 SEHNR, CDR2 FQNEAQ (reference sequence). The CDR3 spans 13 residues. The V end lost 3 bases, the J end lost 6 bases, and 11 bases lay between the germline ends. The chain's CDR3 is CASSFSGVAEAFF. The CDR3 DNA reads TGTGCCAGCAGCTTTTCAGGGGTAGCTGAAGCTTTCTTT.

The V call is TRBV9, the J call TRBJ1-3; 8 bases align to TRBD1. Per the germline V gene, CDR1 is SGDLS and CDR2 is YYNGEE. Germline trimming cut 0 bases from V and 0 bases from J; bases unmatched to any gene: 2. There are 16 residues in the CDR3. Here the CDR3 DNA reads TGTGCCAGCAGCGTAGCTGGGACAGGCTCTGGAAACACCATATATTTT. This encodes CASSVAGTGSGNTIYF.

The rearrangement joins TRBV10-3 to TRBJ2-6; TRBD1 matches at 9 bases. Germline V lookup: CDR1 ENHRY, CDR2 SYGVKD. CDR3 length equals 22 residues. The junction had 16 bases not matched to a gene; V was cut back by 0 bases and J by 1 base. The CDR3 DNA sequence: TGTGCCATCAGTGAGTCTGGGCCTAAACCTGGGACAGGGTTATCTGGGGCCAACGTCCTGACTTTC. This translates into CAISESGPKPGTGLSGANVLTF.

Details on this clone: Other DNA sequences in the sample encode the same CDR3. This chain's CDR3 is CSVDSRNTGELFF. Here the CDR3 DNA reads TGCAGCGTTGATTCAAGAAACACCGGGGAGCTGTTTTTT. This rearrangement joins TRBV29-1 to TRBJ2-2; D is undetermined. V was clipped by 3 bases and J by 2 bases, with 7 bases between them. CDR1 is SQVTM, CDR2 ANQGSEA, per germline. The CDR3 covers 13 residues.

This clone was seen a single time. The chain combines TRBV6-6 with TRBJ2-5, with D possibly matching TRBD2 (6 bases). CDR1 and CDR2 from the germline V gene are MNHNY and SVGAGI (reference sequence). This CDR3 region has 15 residues. Between the trimmed V and J ends, which lost 6 bases and 6 bases, there was a span of 20 bases. The CDR3 DNA is TGTGCCAGCAGCCGCCCGGTGCAGGCGGGAAAGACCCAGTACTTC. Amino acid sequence: CASSRPVQAGKTQYF.

This chain uses TRBV29-1 with TRBJ2-5, with 8 bases that match TRBD2. Germline CDR1 reads SQVTM; CDR2 reads ANQGSEA. J gave up 5 bases and V 4 bases, and 6 bases lay outside the gene matches. The length of the CDR3 is 13 residues. The CDR3 reads CSVGPGGPETQYF. In nucleotides, the CDR3 is TGCAGCGTTGGTCCGGGAGGGCCCGAGACCCAGTACTTC.

This rearrangement joins TRBV18 to TRBJ2-1; a weak D match, TRBD2 (5 bases). CDR1 is KGHSH and CDR2 is LQKENI in the germline V gene. The CDR3 loop spans 15 amino acids. V lost 1 base and J lost 2, with 9 bases in between. CDR3 bases: TGTGCCAGCTCACCACTCAGCGGAACCTACAATGAGCAGTTCTTC. It specifies CASSPLSGTYNEQFF.

The gene calls are TRBV28 and TRBJ2-2, with 9 bases aligning to TRBD1. Germline CDR1 and CDR2: MDHEN and SYDVKM. The junction had 7 bases not matched to a gene; V was cut back by 6 bases and J by 5 bases. The CDR3 is 15 amino acids. CDR3 DNA sequence: TGTGCCAGCAGCTCAACAGGGGGCGGTACCGGGGAGCTGTTTTTT. This encodes CASSSTGGGTGELFF. The full variable domain, completed using reference TRBV28 and TRBJ2-2, is DVKVTQSSRYLVKRTGEKVFLECVQDMDHENMFWYRQDPGLGLRLIYFSYDVKMKEKGDIPEGYSVSREKKERFSLILESASTNQTSMYLCASSSTGGGTGELFFGEGSRLTVL.

V is TRBV27 and J is TRBJ2-3, with a possible D match to TRBD1 (5 bases). CDR1 and CDR2 from the germline V gene are MNHEY and SMNVEV (reference sequence). V lost 3 bases, J lost 4 bases, and 11 bases lay in between. This CDR3 comprises 14 residues. CDR3 sequence (DNA): TGTGCCAGCAGTTTTAACAGGAAGTCAGATACGCAGTATTTT. This translates into CASSFNRKSDTQYF.

Note on this clone: Other DNA sequences of this sample code for an identical CDR3. The chain joins TRBV19 to TRBJ1-5, with D possibly TRBD1 on 6 matching bases. This CDR3 region has 15 residues. The V end lost 5 bases, the J end lost 0 bases, and 11 bases lay between the germline ends. Per the germline V gene, CDR1 is LNHDA and CDR2 is SQIVND (reference sequence). For the CDR3, the DNA is TGTGCCAGTAGTTACACAGGGTATAGCAATCAGCCCCAGCATTTT. Protein: CASSYTGYSNQPQHF.

Only one count was recorded for this clone. The chain is built from TRBV9 and TRBJ1-1, with 7 bases lining up with TRBD1. The CDR3 is 14 amino acids. V was pared by 4 bases and J by 4 bases, with 7 bases of the junction left unmatched. CDR1 and CDR2 (germline): SGDLS, YYNGEE. In nucleotides, the CDR3 is TGTGCCAGCAGCCCCCAGGCAGGGGGCACTGAAGCTTTCTTT. Translating gives CASSPQAGGTEAFF.

This clone appeared a single time. Other DNA sequences within the sample encode an identical CDR3. J is TRBJ2-1 and V is TRBV5-1; TRBD2 agrees at 11 bases. The CDR3 extends over 15 amino acids. CDR1 SGHRS and CDR2 YFSETQ come from the germline V gene. Trimming at V came to 2 bases and at J to 4 bases, leaving 2 bases not matched to a gene. DNA for the CDR3: TGCGCCAGCAGCTTTGGGACTAGCGGTTACAATGAGCAGTTCTTC. Protein: CASSFGTSGYNEQFF.

This clone was seen once. Additional DNA sequences in this sample encode the identical CDR3. This chain connects TRBV18 to TRBJ1-1; D not certain. Trimming left V 3 bases short and J 1 base short, with 3 bases between. The germline V gene has CDR1 KGHSH and CDR2 LQKENI. The CDR3 length is 12 residues. In nucleotides, the CDR3 is TGTGCCAGCTCACCTGAGAACACTGAAGCTTTCTTT. It is translated as CASSPENTEAFF.

The chain links TRBV5-1 to TRBJ2-5, with 8 positions matching TRBD2. CDR1 is SGHRS and CDR2 is YFSETQ in the germline V gene. Trimming removed 1 base from V and 5 bases from J; junction bases left unmatched: 7. This CDR3 contains 15 residues. The CDR3 region has the DNA TGCGCCAGCAGCTTGATGGCCAAGCGGGGGGAGACCCAGTACTTC. Translation: CASSLMAKRGETQYF.